This is a list of T cell receptor beta chains from one sample in a study of T cell repertoires in aging, cancer and after chemotherapy. TCRdb fed the multiplex PCR reads into MiXCR, producing one record per CDR3 protein. The table lists 2,500 to 3,500 distinct CDR3 sequences, about 32% of them singletons. The specimen sequenced was blood. The receptors originated from a human donor with a solid tumor. CDR3s include the opening cysteine and the closing phenylalanine or tryptophan. The order of the fields is D gene, clone size, J gene, V gene, CDR3 DNA, CDR3 protein. The D gene is left open where the match is weak. Clone size, where shown, is once, few, many, or a class for clones that have expanded.

D: .; size: .; J: TRBJ2-1; V: TRBV20-1; DNA: TGCAGTGCCTCCGTAGCTAGTCCAGGTAATGAGCAGTTCTTC; CDR3: CSASVASPGNEQFF
D: .; size: once; J: TRBJ1-2; V: TRBV28; DNA: TGTGCCAGCAGCTTTGACAGGTGGCACTATGGCTACACCTTC; CDR3: CASSFDRWHYGYTF
D: .; size: .; J: TRBJ2-5; V: TRBV6-1; DNA: TGTGCCAGCAGCTATACCCCCTCCGGGACGGCCGAAGAGACCCATTACTTC; CDR3: CASSYTPSGTAEETHYF
D: TRBD1; size: .; J: TRBJ1-2; V: TRBV11-3; DNA: TGTGCCAGCAGTTTCGACAGGGGCTATGGCTACACCTTC; CDR3: CASSFDRGYGYTF
D: .; size: .; J: TRBJ1-2; V: TRBV9; DNA: TGTGCCAGCATCGTATACCAGAGTTCCCCACTTGGGGATTATGGCTACACCTTC; CDR3: CASIVYQSSPLGDYGYTF
D: .; size: few; J: TRBJ2-1; V: TRBV6-6; DNA: TGTGCCAGCGGAATCAATGAGCAGTTCTTC; CDR3: CASGINEQFF
D: .; size: large; J: TRBJ2-7; V: TRBV6-5; DNA: TGTGCCAGCAGTTACTCGGGGGTCTACGAGCAGTACTTC; CDR3: CASSYSGVYEQYF
D: TRBD2; size: few; J: TRBJ2-6; V: TRBV20-1; DNA: TGCAGTGCTAAACCAGCGGGACTCACCTCTGGGGCCAACGTCCTGACTTTC; CDR3: CSAKPAGLTSGANVLTF
D: .; size: few; J: TRBJ1-1; V: TRBV27; DNA: TGTGCCAGCAGTGATGGGGACGACACTGAAGCTTTCTTT; CDR3: CASSDGDDTEAFF
D: .; size: once; J: TRBJ2-1; V: TRBV11-1; DNA: TGTGCCAGCAGCTTAAGGGTAGGGCAGTCAACCAACAATGAGCAGTTCTTC; CDR3: CASSLRVGQSTNNEQFF
D: TRBD2; size: .; J: TRBJ2-5; V: TRBV7-3; DNA: TGTGCCAGCAGCATAGGGACTAGCGGGAGGGCCCTCCAAGAGACCCAGTACTTC; CDR3: CASSIGTSGRALQETQYF
D: .; size: .; J: TRBJ1-2; V: TRBV28; DNA: TGTGCCAGCAGTTTATTGCAGGAGGTTCTCTATGGCTACACCTTC; CDR3: CASSLLQEVLYGYTF
D: TRBD2; size: .; J: TRBJ2-6; V: TRBV20-1; DNA: TGCAGTGCTAGAGGGACTAGCGCCAGCTCTGGGGCCAACGTCCTGACTTTC; CDR3: CSARGTSASSGANVLTF
D: .; size: few; J: TRBJ1-1; V: TRBV10-3; DNA: TGTGCCATCAGGGAGGGACTTCAGGGCACTGAAGCTTTCTTT; CDR3: CAIREGLQGTEAFF
D: .; size: .; J: TRBJ1-1; V: TRBV11-2; DNA: TGTGCCAGCAGCCTCAACGGACTACAGGGATTTCACACTGAAGCTTTCTTT; CDR3: CASSLNGLQGFHTEAFF
D: .; size: medium-sized; J: TRBJ2-6; V: TRBV11-2; DNA: TGTGCCAGCAGCTTAGTGGCCCTCGCAGCCAACGTCCTGACTTTC; CDR3: CASSLVALAANVLTF
D: .; size: .; J: TRBJ2-3; V: TRBV27; DNA: TGTGCCAGCAGTTTATTTCCAGGCAGCAGACCCACAGATACGCAGTATTTT; CDR3: CASSLFPGSRPTDTQYF
D: .; size: few; J: TRBJ1-2; V: TRBV4-2; DNA: TGTGCCAGCAGCCAAGCGGGCGAGGGATATGGCTACACCTTC; CDR3: CASSQAGEGYGYTF
D: TRBD2; size: medium-sized; J: TRBJ2-7; V: TRBV6-1; DNA: TGTGCCAGCACCCCCTGGGGGGGGACCTACGAGCAGTACTTC; CDR3: CASTPWGGTYEQYF
D: TRBD1; size: .; J: TRBJ2-2; V: TRBV10-2; DNA: TGCGCCAGCGGCCTAACAGGGGGCCCGAACACCGGGGAGCTGTTTTTT; CDR3: CASGLTGGPNTGELFF
D: TRBD1; size: .; J: TRBJ2-1; V: TRBV7-3; DNA: TGTGCCAGCAGCTCGGGACAGGGGAACTACAATGAGCAGTTCTTC; CDR3: CASSSGQGNYNEQFF
D: TRBD1; size: .; J: TRBJ2-7; V: TRBV12-3/TRBV12-4; DNA: TGTGCCAGCAGTTCCCGGGACAGGCGCTACGAGCAGTACTTC; CDR3: CASSSRDRRYEQYF
D: TRBD1; size: .; J: TRBJ1-1; V: TRBV18; DNA: TGTGCCAGCTTACCGGGACAGGGGGTTACTGAAGCTTTCTTT; CDR3: CASLPGQGVTEAFF
D: .; size: .; J: TRBJ2-7; V: TRBV11-2; DNA: TGTGCCAGCAGCCCTGGGCTTCTCGAGCAGTACTTC; CDR3: CASSPGLLEQYF
D: TRBD1; size: .; J: TRBJ1-2; V: TRBV18; DNA: TGTGCCAGCTCACAACAACCCGGGACAGGGTTTGGCTACACCTTC; CDR3: CASSQQPGTGFGYTF
D: TRBD2; size: .; J: TRBJ2-1; V: TRBV6-5; DNA: TGTGCCACCAGTGATTCGCGGGAGGGCCTGTACAATGAGCAGTTCTTC; CDR3: CATSDSREGLYNEQFF
D: TRBD2; size: few; J: TRBJ2-7; V: TRBV7-6; DNA: TGTGCCAGCAGCCCCGGACTAGCGGGACCCTCCTACGAGCAGTACTTC; CDR3: CASSPGLAGPSYEQYF
D: .; size: few; J: TRBJ1-1; V: TRBV6-1; DNA: TGTGCCAGCAGTTTCTCTGCGGGCACTGAAGCTTTCTTT; CDR3: CASSFSAGTEAFF
D: .; size: .; J: TRBJ2-7; V: TRBV20-1; DNA: TGCAGTGCTAGGACAGGGGGCGGTAGCGGGAGGGGAGGTTCCTACGAGCAGTACTTC; CDR3: CSARTGGGSGRGGSYEQYF
D: .; size: medium-sized; J: TRBJ2-7; V: TRBV7-2; DNA: TGTGCCAGCAGCTCCAGTCGCTACGAGCAGTACTTC; CDR3: CASSSSRYEQYF
D: TRBD2; size: .; J: TRBJ2-2; V: TRBV5-1; DNA: TGCGCCACCTCGGGAGGGGTCACCGGGGAGCTGTTTTTT; CDR3: CATSGGVTGELFF
D: TRBD1; size: medium-sized; J: TRBJ2-3; V: TRBV6-5; DNA: TGTGCCAGCAGTTACTTGGGACAGAGCACAGATACGCAGTATTTT; CDR3: CASSYLGQSTDTQYF
D: .; size: medium-sized; J: TRBJ1-3; V: TRBV7-6; DNA: TGTGCCAGCAGCTCCGCCCGACAGCCAAGCTCTGGAAACACCATATATTTT; CDR3: CASSSARQPSSGNTIYF
D: .; size: .; J: TRBJ2-3; V: TRBV7-3; DNA: TGTGCCAGCAGCTTAATCGGCACAGATACGCAGTATTTT; CDR3: CASSLIGTDTQYF
D: TRBD2; size: .; J: TRBJ2-7; V: TRBV20-1; DNA: TGCAGTGCCATGGGACTAGCGGGGCTCCCTCCCTTGGAGCAGTACTTC; CDR3: CSAMGLAGLPPLEQYF
D: .; size: .; J: TRBJ1-1; V: TRBV20-1; DNA: TGCAGTGCTAGAAGGGGGGACACTGAAGCTTTCTTT; CDR3: CSARRGDTEAFF
D: .; size: .; J: TRBJ2-1; V: TRBV6-1; DNA: TGTGCCAGCAGCCTACCACGTGAGCAGTTCTTC; CDR3: CASSLPREQFF
D: TRBD1; size: .; J: TRBJ2-3; V: TRBV12-3/TRBV12-4; DNA: TGTGCCAGCAGCCCGGATACAGGGGGCAGGCCAGATACGCAGTATTTT; CDR3: CASSPDTGGRPDTQYF
D: TRBD1; size: few; J: TRBJ2-5; V: TRBV7-6; DNA: TGTGCCAGCAGCCCGGGGACAGGGGGTTATGAGACCCAGTACTTC; CDR3: CASSPGTGGYETQYF